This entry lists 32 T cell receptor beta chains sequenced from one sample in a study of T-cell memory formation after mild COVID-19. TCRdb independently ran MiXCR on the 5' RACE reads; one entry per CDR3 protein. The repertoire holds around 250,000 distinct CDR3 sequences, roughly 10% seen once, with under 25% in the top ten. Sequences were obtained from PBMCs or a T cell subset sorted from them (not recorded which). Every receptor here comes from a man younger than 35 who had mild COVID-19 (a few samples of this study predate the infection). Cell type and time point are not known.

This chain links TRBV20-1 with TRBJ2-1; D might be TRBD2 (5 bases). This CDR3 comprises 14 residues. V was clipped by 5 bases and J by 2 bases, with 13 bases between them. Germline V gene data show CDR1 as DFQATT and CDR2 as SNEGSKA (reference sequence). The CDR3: CSAPRDTTYNEQFF. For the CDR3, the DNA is TGCAGTGCTCCCCGGGATACTACCTACAATGAGCAGTTCTTC.

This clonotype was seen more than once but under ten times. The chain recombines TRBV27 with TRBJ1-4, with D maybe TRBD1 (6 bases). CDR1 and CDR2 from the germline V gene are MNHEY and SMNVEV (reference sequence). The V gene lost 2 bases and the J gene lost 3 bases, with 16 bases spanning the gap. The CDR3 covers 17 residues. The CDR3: CASSLPDRRGSNEKLFF. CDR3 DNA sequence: TGTGCCAGCAGTTTACCAGACAGGCGAGGTTCTAATGAAAAACTGTTTTTT.

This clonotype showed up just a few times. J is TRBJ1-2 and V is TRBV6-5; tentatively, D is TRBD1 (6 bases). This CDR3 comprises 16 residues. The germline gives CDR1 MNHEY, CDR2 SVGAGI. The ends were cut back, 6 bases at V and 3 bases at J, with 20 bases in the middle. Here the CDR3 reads CASRPGGGAGDYGYTF. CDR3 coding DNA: TGTGCCAGCAGACCCGGGGGGGGCGCAGGGGACTATGGCTACACCTTC.

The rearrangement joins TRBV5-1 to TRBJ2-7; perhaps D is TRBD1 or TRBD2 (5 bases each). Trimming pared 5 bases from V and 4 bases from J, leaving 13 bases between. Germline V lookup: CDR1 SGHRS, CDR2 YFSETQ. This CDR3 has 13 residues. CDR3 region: CASSREQGYEQYV. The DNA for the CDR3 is TGCGCCAGCAGTAGGGAGCAGGGATACGAGCAGTACGTC.

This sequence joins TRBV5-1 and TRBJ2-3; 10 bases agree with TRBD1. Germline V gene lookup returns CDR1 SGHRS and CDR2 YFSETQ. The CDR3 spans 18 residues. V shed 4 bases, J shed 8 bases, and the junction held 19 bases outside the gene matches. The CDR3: CASSTPGQGFFGSGTQYF. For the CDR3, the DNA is TGCGCCAGCAGCACCCCGGGACAGGGGTTTTTCGGCAGTGGTACGCAGTATTTT. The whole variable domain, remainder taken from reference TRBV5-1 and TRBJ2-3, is KAGVTQTPRYLIKTRGQQVTLSCSPISGHRSVSWYQQTPGQGLQFLFEYFSETQRNKGNFPGRFSGRQFSNSRSEMNVSTLELGDSALYLCASSTPGQGFFGSGTQYFGPGTRLTVL.

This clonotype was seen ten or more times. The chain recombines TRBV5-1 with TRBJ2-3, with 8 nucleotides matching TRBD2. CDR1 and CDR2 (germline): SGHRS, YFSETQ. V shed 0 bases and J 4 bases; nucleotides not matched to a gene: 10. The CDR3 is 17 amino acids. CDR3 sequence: CASSLVRSGEAADTQYF. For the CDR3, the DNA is TGCGCCAGCAGCTTGGTCCGTAGCGGGGAGGCGGCAGATACGCAGTATTTT.

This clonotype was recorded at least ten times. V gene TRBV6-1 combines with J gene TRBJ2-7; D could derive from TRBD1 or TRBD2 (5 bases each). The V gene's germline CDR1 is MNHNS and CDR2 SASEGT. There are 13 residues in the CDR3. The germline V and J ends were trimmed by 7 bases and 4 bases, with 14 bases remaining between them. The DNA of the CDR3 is TGTGCCAGCACCTGGGACGGGAAGTACGAGCAGTACGTC. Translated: CASTWDGKYEQYV.

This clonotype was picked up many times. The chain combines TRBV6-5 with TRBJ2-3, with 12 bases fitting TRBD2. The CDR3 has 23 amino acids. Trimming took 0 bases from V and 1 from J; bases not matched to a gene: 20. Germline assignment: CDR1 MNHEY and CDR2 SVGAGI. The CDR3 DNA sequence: TGTGCCAGCAGTTACTCCCCCCTAGCGGGGGGGCCAGGGGTAGAACGGCGCACAGATACGCAGTATTTT. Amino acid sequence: CASSYSPLAGGPGVERRTDTQYF.

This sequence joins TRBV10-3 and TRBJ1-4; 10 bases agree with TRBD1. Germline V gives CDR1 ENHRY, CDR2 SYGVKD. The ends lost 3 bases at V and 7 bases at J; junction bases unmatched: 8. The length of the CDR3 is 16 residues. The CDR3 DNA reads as TGTGCCATCAGTGACCCGACAGGGGGCGCGGGTGAAAAACTGTTTTTT. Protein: CAISDPTGGAGEKLFF.

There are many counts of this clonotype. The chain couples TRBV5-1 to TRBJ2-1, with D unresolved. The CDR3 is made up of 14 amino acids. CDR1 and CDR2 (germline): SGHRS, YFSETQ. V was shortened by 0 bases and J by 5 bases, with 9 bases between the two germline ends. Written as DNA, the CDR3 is TGCGCCAGCAGCTTGGAGGGTCGGCACAATGAGCAGTTCTTC. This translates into CASSLEGRHNEQFF.

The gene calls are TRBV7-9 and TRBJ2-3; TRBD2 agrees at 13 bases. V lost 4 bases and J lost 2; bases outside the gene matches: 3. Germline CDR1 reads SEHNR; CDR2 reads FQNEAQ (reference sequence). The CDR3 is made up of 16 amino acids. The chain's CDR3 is CASSWGTSGITDTQYF. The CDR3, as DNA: TGTGCCAGCAGCTGGGGGACTAGCGGGATCACAGATACGCAGTATTTT.

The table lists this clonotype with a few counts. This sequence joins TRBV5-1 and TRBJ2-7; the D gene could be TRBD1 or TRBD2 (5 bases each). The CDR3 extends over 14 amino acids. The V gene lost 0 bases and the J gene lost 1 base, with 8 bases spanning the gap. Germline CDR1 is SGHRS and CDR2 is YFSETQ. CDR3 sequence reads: CASSLGDGSYEQYV. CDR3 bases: TGCGCCAGCAGCTTGGGGGACGGATCCTACGAGCAGTACGTC.

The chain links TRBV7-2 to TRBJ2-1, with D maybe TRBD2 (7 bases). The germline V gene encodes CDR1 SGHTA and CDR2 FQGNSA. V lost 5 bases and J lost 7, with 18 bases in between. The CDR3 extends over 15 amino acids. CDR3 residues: CASSPWEGGANEQFF. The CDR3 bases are TGTGCCAGCAGCCCCTGGGAGGGGGGCGCGAATGAGCAGTTCTTC.

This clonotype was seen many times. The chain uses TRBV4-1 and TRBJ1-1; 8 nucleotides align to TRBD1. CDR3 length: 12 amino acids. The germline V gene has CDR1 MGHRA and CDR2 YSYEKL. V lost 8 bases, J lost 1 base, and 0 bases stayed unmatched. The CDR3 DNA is TGCGCCAGCGGACAGGGGAACACTGAAGCTTTCTTT. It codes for CASGQGNTEAFF.

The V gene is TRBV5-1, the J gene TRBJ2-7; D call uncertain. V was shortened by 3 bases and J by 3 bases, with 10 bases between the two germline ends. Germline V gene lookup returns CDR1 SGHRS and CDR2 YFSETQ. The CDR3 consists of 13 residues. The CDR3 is CASSSDGSYEQYF. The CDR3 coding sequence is TGCGCCAGCAGCTCCGACGGAAGCTACGAGCAGTACTTC.

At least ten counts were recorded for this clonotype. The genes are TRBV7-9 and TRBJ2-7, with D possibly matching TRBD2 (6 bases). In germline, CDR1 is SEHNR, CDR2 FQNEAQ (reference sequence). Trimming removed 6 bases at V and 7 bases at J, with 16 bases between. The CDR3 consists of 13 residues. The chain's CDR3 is CASRPRDSHEQYV. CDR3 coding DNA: TGTGCCAGCAGGCCCCGGGACTCCCATGAGCAGTACGTC.

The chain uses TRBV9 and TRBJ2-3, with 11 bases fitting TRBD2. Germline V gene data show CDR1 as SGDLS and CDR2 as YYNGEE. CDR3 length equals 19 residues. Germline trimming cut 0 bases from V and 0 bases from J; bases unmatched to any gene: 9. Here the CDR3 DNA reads TGTGCCAGCAGCGTAGAGGGACTAGCGGTGGGGTTTAGCACAGATACGCAGTATTTT. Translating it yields CASSVEGLAVGFSTDTQYF.

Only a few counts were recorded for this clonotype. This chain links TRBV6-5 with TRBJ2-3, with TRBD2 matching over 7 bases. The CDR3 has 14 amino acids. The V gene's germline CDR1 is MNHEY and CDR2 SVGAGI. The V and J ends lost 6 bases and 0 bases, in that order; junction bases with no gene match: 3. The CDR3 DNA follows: TGTGCCAGCAGGGCGGGGGTTAGCACAGATACGCAGTATTTT. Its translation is CASRAGVSTDTQYF.

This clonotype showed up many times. This CDR3 reads CSRGDGRSYEQYV. In DNA form, the CDR3 reads TGCAGCCGAGGGGACGGACGCTCCTACGAGCAGTACGTC. This chain connects TRBV29-1 to TRBJ2-7, with D tentatively TRBD1 or TRBD2 (5 bases each). The CDR3 is 13 amino acids. V lost 8 bases, J lost 0 bases, and 14 bases lay in between. Germline V gene lookup returns CDR1 SQVTM and CDR2 ANQGSEA.

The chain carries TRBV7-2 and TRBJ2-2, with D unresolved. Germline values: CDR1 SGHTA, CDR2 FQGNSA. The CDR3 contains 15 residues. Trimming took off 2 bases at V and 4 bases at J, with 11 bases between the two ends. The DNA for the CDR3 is TGTGCCAGCAGCTTATCGGTAGGAGTCACCGGGGAGCTGTTTTTT. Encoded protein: CASSLSVGVTGELFF.

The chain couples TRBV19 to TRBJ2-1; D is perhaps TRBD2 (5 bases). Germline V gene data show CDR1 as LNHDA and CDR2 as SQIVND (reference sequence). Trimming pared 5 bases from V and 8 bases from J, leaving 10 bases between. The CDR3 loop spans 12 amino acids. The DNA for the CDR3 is TGTGCCAGTAGTTGGGTCGGGGATGAGCAGTTCTTC. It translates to CASSWVGDEQFF. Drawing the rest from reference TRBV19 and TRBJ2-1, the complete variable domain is DGGITQSPKYLFRKEGQNVTLSCEQNLNHDAMYWYRQDPGQGLRLIYYSQIVNDFQKGDIAEGYSVSREKKESFPLTVTSAQKNPTAFYLCASSWVGDEQFFGPGTRLTVL.

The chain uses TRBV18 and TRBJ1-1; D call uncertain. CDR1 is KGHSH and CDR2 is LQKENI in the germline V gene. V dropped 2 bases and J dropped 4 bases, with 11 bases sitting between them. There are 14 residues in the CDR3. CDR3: CASSPKKVGTEAFF. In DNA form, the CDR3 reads TGTGCCAGCTCACCAAAAAAGGTTGGCACTGAAGCTTTCTTT.

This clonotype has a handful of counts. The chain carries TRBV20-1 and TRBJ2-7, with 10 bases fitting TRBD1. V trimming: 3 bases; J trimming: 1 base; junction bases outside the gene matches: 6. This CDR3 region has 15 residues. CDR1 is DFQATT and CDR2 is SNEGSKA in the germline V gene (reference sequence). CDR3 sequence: CSASPGTGASYEQYF. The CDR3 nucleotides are TGCAGTGCTAGCCCCGGGACAGGGGCATCCTACGAGCAGTACTTC.

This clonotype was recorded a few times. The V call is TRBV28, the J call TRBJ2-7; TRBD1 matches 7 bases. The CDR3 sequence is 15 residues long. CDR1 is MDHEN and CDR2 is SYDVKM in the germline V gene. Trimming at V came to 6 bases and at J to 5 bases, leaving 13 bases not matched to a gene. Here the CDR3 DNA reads TGTGCCAGCAGCCCGACTCACGACAGGGTCCACGAGCAGTACGTC. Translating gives CASSPTHDRVHEQYV.

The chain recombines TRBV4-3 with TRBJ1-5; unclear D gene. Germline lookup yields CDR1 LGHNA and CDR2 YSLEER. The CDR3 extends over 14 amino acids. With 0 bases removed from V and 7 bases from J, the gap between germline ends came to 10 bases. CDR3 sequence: CASSQEPGGQPQHF. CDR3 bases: TGCGCCAGCAGCCAAGAACCCGGAGGGCAGCCCCAGCATTTT.

The CDR3 loop reads CASSYEWPGDGYTF. As DNA, the CDR3 is TGTGCCAGCAGTTATGAGTGGCCGGGGGATGGCTACACCTTC. V usage is TRBV6-5 and J usage is TRBJ1-2; D may be TRBD1 (5 bases). CDR3 length equals 14 residues. V shed 3 bases and J shed 6 bases, with 14 bases lying between them. Germline values: CDR1 MNHEY, CDR2 SVGAGI.

The CDR3 loop reads CATSHSDSPPNYGYTF. CDR3 DNA: TGTGCCACCAGCCACTCTGACAGTCCCCCTAACTATGGCTACACCTTC. V gene TRBV15 combines with J gene TRBJ1-2, with D maybe TRBD1 (5 bases). The CDR3 covers 16 residues. Deletions cut 5 bases from V and 0 bases from J, with 16 bases between. CDR1 is LNHNV and CDR2 is YYDKDF in the germline V gene (reference sequence).

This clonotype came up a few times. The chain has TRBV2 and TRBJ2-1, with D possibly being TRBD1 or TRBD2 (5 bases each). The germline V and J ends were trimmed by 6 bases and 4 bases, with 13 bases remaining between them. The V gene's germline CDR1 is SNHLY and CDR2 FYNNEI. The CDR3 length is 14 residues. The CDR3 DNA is TGTGCCAGCAGGGCCGGGACCTCTTACAATGAGCAGTTCTTC. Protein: CASRAGTSYNEQFF.

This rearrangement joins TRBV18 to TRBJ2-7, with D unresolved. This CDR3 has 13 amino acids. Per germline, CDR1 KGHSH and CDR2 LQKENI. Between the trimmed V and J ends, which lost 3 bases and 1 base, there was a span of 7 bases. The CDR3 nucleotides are TGTGCCAGCTCACCTTCGCAGTCCTACGAGCAGTACGTC. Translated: CASSPSQSYEQYV.

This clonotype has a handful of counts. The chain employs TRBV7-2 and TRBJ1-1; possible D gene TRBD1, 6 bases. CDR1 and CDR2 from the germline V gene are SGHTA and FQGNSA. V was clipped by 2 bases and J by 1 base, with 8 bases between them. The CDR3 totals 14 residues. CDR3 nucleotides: TGTGCCAGCAGCTTATCACAGGGGAACACTGAAGCTTTCTTT. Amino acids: CASSLSQGNTEAFF.

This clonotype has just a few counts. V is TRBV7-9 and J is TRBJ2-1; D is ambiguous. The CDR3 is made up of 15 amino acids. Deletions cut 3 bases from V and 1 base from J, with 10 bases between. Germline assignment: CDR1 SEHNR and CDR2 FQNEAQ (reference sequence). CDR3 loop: CASSLVMRSYNEQFF. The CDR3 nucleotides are TGTGCCAGCAGCTTGGTAATGAGGTCCTACAATGAGCAGTTCTTC.

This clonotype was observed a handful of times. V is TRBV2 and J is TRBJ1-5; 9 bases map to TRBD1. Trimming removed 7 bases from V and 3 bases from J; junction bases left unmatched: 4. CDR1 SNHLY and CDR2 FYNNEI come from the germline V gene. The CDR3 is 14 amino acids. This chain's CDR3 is CASTGTGYNQPQHF. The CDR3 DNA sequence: TGTGCCAGCACCGGGACAGGGTACAATCAGCCCCAGCATTTT. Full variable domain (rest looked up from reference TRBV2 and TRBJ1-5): EPEVTQTPSHQVTQMGQEVILRCVPISNHLYFYWYRQILGQKVEFLVSFYNNEISEKSEIFDDQFSVERPDGSNFTLKIRSTKLEDSAMYFCASTGTGYNQPQHFGDGTRLSIL.